The clone carrying this T cell receptor beta chain was seen only a few times. The antigen is unknown. The data belong to a study of beta chain features in type 1 diabetes. Across the whole study: Regarding age, gender and cell yields, patients proved similar to healthy donors. General observations from the study: Type 1 diabetes patients had VDJ junctions that carried fewer insertions and more deletions.

Sequencing targeted expressed TCRB transcripts, as all isolated RNA had been reverse transcribed. Each sample of naive, central memory or regulatory T cells had, on average, about 3.57 million reads. Clones were read by immunoSEQ multiplex PCR, and TCRdb kept only the in-frame ones, dropping some. The sample includes approximately 470,000 clones, around 30% of them seen just once. Germline CDR1 is SNHLY and CDR2 is FYNNEI. The length of the CDR3 is 13 residues. V dropped 6 bases and J dropped 6 bases, with 12 bases sitting between them. Purity exceeding 98% was reached by all sorted populations. The gene calls are TRBV2 and TRBJ2-1; D gene unclear. The source of this sequence is a young man in good health. The sequencing input was naive CD4+ T cells from blood. The CDR3 is CASSPGPGNEQFF. The DNA for the CDR3 is TGTGCCAGCAGCCCTGGTCCGGGCAATGAGCAGTTCTTC.